This T cell receptor (beta chain) appears in the sequencing data of a study of blood T cells in healthy people across ages. Turning to the study itself: Capturing about one barcoded beta molecule per two T cells was achieved by template switching.

The use of a sample-barcoded 5' primer and a J-beta primer mix characterized a second PCR of roughly 7 to 11 cycles. TCRdb processed the 5' RACE reads anew with MiXCR; each CDR3 protein has one entry. Of about 970,000 distinct CDR3 sequences in the sample, roughly 51% were seen once. CDR1 DFQATT and CDR2 SNEGSKA come from the germline V gene (reference sequence). With 1 base removed from V and 4 bases from J, the gap between germline ends came to 22 bases. CDR3 length: 17 amino acids. Study-wide points: More naive CD4+ cells and higher diversity were found in long-lived than in aged donors.

Remarks on this clonotype: Its target is not known.

Peripheral blood, about 9.8 milliliters per donor, was collected. The sequence was obtained from a woman between 55 and 75 years old in good health. This chain links TRBV20-1 with TRBJ2-5; maybe TRBD1 (5 bases). The sequencing input was blood. CDR3 in amino acids: CSARGPQGFYVRETQYF. The CDR3 bases are TGCAGTGCTAGAGGTCCCCAGGGTTTTTACGTCAGAGAGACCCAGTACTTC.